This entry is about one TCR beta chain. This specimen comes from a study of T cell changes during pregnancy in multiple sclerosis. Germline V gene data show CDR1 as SNHLY and CDR2 as FYNNEI. There are 14 residues in the CDR3. V was clipped by 3 bases and J by 1 base, with 8 bases between them. Profiling relied on immunoSEQ multiplex PCR, and the TCRdb table lists in-frame clones only, not all of them. The sample lists about 80,000 clones, roughly nine tenths occurring once. This rearrangement joins TRBV2 to TRBJ2-3; maybe TRBD2 (5 bases). The source of this sequence is a female donor with multiple sclerosis, enrolled in a pregnancy study. The specimen was peripheral blood, collected before pregnancy. The CDR3 nucleotides read TGTGCCAGCAGTGAGGTTAGCGGCACAGATACGCAGTATTTT. Its protein is CASSEVSGTDTQYF.